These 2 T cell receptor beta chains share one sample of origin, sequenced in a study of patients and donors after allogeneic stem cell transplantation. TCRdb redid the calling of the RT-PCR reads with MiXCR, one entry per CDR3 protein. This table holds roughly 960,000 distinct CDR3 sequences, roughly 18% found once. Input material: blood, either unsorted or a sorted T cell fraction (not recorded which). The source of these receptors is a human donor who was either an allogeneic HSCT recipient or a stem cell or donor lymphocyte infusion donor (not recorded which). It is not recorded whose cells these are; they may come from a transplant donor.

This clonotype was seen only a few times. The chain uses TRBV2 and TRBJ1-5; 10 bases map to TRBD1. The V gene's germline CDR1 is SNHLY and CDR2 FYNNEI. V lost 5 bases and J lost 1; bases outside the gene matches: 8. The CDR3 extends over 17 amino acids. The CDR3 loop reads CASSPDRGGMSNQPQHF. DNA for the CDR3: TGTGCCAGCAGTCCGGACAGGGGGGGAATGAGCAATCAGCCCCAGCATTTT.

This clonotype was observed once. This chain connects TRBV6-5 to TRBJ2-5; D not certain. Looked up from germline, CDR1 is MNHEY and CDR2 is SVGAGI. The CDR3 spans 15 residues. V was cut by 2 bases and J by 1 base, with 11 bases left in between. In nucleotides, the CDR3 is TGTGCCAGCAGTTACACCTTAGTAGCCCAAGAGACCCAGTACTTC. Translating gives CASSYTLVAQETQYF.